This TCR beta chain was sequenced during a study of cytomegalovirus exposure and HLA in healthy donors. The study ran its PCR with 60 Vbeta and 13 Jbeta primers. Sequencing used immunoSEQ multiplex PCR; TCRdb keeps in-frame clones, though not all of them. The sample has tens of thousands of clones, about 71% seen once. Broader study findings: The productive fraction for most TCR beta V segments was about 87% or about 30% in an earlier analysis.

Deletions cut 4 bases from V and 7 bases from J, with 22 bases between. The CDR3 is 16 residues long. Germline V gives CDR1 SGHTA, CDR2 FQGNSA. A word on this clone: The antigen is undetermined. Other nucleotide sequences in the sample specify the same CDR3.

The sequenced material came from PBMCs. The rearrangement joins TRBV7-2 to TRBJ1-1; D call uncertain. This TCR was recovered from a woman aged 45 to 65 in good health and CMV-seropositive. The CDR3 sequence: CASSSPWPPQRSEAFF. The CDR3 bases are TGTGCCAGCAGCTCGCCCTGGCCGCCCCAACGGAGTGAAGCTTTCTTT.